The present T cell receptor beta chain was sequenced within a study of CD4 T cells in lung cancer (dated by TCRdb to between 2018 and 2021). In terms of the full investigation: The study screened blood T cells of NSCLC patients for responses to candidate mutation-encoded neoepitopes and isolated neoantigen-specific CD4+ T-cell clones and TCRs. A few patients undergoing curative-intent resections for stage I-III non-small cell lung cancer provided the tumor and non-adjacent lung tissue. The resected patients had lung adenocarcinoma or squamous cell carcinoma, were aged 60 to 69 at blood donation, and mostly were former smokers. TCRB deep sequencing tracked the frequency of neoantigen-specific clonotypes in tumor resections, non-adjacent lung and cultured T-cell products. Treatments received by the patients before blood donation included platinum chemotherapy, and some patients received nivolumab or pembrolizumab. What the research found in general, with its limitations: Rather than memory responses to the cancer, some blood-derived responses might reflect cross-reactivity or in vitro priming of naive T cells.

Concerning this clone itself: There is no known antigen for this receptor. Base qualities are not provided; no much larger clone lies one nucleotide away.

Including cysteine and phenylalanine, the CDR3 has 14 amino acids. Only CDR3 DNA remains: 42 bases, in frame from the first base. V lost 10 bases and J lost 5 bases; the stretch between them is 17 bases long. Sequences MNHEY (CDR1) and SMNVEV (CDR2) are obtained from the germline V gene (reference sequence). Non-adjacent lung tissue was collected from the same resection as far as possible from the malignant lesion, at least 3 cm away. Library method: the immunoSEQ multiplex PCR assay. Qiagen DNeasy or QIAamp micro DNA kits were used to isolate DNA, and the Adaptive Biotechnology human TCRB sequencing kit was used to sequence TCRB. An Illumina MiSeq was used to sequence the TCRB libraries. The study's processing was this. The kit provider's software was used to analyze TCRB sequence data, and Fisher's exact test was applied to assess tumor enrichment of clonotype templates. TCRdb took over this immuneACCESS table, retaining in-frame rearrangements with V and J assigned. Such tables are incomplete; in checked studies, under half of the missing clones stem from an unresolved V gene, and the remainder is unexplained. The V and J calls and clone size were taken over from that table, and D and trimming were inferred from the DNA. The sample contains roughly 9,300 clones, around 69% of them found a single time. Of the sample, 15% falls within the top ten clones.

This clonotype was sampled from a man aged 60 to 69 with non-small cell lung cancer. The rearranged segments are TRBV27 and TRBJ1-4; the D gene cannot be named for sure. The source material was normal lung tissue taken away from the tumor. CDR3 region: CATRSAGLNEKLFF. The base sequence is TGTGCCACCCGATCGGCAGGCCTCAATGAAAAACTGTTTTTT.